This T cell receptor beta chain was identified during a study of T-cell reconstitution after alpha-beta-depleted transplantation in children. In this sample, this clonotype turned up many times. Unique molecular identifiers featured in how the TCRbeta library was prepared. TCRdb re-analysed the PCR reads in MiXCR, keeping a single row per CDR3 protein. The sample holds around 410,000 distinct CDR3 sequences, 9.5% to 13% seen once. CDR1 is SGHRS, CDR2 YFSETQ, per germline. The CDR3 covers 16 residues. Trimming cost V 4 bases and J 1 base, with 17 bases left between them. The material was PBMCs from the stem cell graft donor, obtained from the stem cell graft. The chain carries TRBV5-1 and TRBJ1-1; a weak D match, TRBD1 (5 bases). This TCR was sampled from a human donor who donated a stem cell graft to a child with acute myeloid leukemia. CDR3: CASSTEPGVGNTEAFF. The CDR3 nucleotides are TGCGCCAGCAGCACGGAGCCGGGGGTCGGGAACACTGAAGCTTTCTTT. The variable domain in full, with the rest retrieved from reference TRBV5-1 and TRBJ1-1, is KAGVTQTPRYLIKTRGQQVTLSCSPISGHRSVSWYQQTPGQGLQFLFEYFSETQRNKGNFPGRFSGRQFSNSRSEMNVSTLELGDSALYLCASSTEPGVGNTEAFFGQGTRLTVV.